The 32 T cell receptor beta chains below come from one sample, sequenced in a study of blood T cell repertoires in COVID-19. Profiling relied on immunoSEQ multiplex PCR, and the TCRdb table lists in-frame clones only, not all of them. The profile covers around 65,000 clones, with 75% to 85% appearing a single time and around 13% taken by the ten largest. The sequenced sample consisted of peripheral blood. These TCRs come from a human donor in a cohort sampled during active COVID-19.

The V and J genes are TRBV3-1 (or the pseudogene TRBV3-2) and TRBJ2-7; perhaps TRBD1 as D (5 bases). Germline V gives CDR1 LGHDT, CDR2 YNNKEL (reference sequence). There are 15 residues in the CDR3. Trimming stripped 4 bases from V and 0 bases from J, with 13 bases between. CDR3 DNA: TGTGCCAGCAGCCCTAACAGGAAAAGCTCCTACGAGCAGTACGTC. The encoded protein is CASSPNRKSSYEQYV.

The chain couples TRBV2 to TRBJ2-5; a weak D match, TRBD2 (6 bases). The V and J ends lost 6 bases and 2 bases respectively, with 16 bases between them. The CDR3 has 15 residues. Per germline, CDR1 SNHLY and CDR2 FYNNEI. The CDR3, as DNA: TGTGCCAGCAGGGGCGGGACTGGCACTCAAGAGACCCAGTACTTC. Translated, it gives CASRGGTGTQETQYF.

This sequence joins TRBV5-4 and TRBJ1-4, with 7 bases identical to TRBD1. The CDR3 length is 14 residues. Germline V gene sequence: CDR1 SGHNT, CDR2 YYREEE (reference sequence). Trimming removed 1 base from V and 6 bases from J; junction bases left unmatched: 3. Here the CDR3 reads CASSLRDSHEKLFF. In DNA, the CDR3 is TGTGCCAGCAGCTTGAGGGACAGCCATGAAAAACTGTTTTTT.

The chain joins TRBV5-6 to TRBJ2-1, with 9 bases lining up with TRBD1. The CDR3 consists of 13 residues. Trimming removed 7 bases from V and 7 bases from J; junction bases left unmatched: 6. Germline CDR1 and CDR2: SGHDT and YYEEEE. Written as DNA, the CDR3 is TGTGCCAGCCGGAGGACAGGGGCTAATGAGCAGTTCTTC. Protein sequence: CASRRTGANEQFF.

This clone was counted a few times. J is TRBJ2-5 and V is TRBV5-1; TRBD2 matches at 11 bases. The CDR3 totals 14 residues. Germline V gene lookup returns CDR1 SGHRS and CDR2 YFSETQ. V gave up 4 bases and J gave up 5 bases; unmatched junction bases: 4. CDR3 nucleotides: TGCGCCAGCAGCCGGGGACTAGCGGACGAGACCCAGTACTTC. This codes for CASSRGLADETQYF.

As DNA, the CDR3 is TGTGCCAGCAGCCCCCGGGGGGTTGGAAACACCATATATTTT. Translation: CASSPRGVGNTIYF. This rearrangement joins TRBV5-4 to TRBJ1-3, with D possibly matching TRBD1 (5 bases). There are 14 residues in the CDR3. Trimming removed 4 bases at V and 3 bases at J, with 11 bases between. Germline-derived CDR1 and CDR2 are SGHNT and YYREEE (reference sequence).

As DNA, the CDR3 is TGTGCCAGCAGTTTAACAGGGGGGCAAAACATTCAGTACTTC. Protein product: CASSLTGGQNIQYF. The chain has TRBV28 and TRBJ2-4; 8 nucleotides align to TRBD1. Germline CDR1 and CDR2: MDHEN and SYDVKM. V was clipped by 2 bases and J by 5 bases; unmatched bases: 2. CDR3 length: 14 amino acids. The whole variable domain, remainder taken from reference TRBV28 and TRBJ2-4, is DVKVTQSSRYLVKRTGEKVFLECVQDMDHENMFWYRQDPGLGLRLIYFSYDVKMKEKGDIPEGYSVSREKKERFSLILESASTNQTSMYLCASSLTGGQNIQYFGAGTRLSVL.

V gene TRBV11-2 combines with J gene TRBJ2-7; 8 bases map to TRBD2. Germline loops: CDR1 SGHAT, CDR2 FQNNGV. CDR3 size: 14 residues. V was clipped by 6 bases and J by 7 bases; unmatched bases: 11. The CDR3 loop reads CASSLGLGGLEQYV. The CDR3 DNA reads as TGTGCCAGCAGTCTGGGACTAGGGGGTTTGGAGCAGTACGTC.

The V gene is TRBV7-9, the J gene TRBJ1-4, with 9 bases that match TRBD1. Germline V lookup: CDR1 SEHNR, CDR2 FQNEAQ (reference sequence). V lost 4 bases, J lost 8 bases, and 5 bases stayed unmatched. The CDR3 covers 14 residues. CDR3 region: CASSSGQGREKLFF. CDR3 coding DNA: TGTGCCAGCAGCTCGGGACAGGGTCGCGAAAAACTGTTTTTT.

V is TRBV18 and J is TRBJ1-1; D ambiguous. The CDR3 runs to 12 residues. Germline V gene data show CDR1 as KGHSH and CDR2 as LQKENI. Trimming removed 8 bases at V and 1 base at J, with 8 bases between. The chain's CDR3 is CASTDKNTEAFF. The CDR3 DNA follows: TGTGCCAGCACAGACAAGAACACTGAAGCTTTCTTT.

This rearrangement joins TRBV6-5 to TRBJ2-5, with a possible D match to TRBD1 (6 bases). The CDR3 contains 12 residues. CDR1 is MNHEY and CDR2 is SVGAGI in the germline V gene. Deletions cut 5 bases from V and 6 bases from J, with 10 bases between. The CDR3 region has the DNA TGTGCCAGCAGTCATGACAGGAAGACCCAGTACTTC. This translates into CASSHDRKTQYF.

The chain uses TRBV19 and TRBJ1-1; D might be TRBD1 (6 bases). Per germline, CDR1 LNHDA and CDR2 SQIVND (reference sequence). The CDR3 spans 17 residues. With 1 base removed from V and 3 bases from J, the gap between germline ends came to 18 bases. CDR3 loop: CASSIVRGGSVYTEAFF. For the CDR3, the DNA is TGTGCCAGTAGTATAGTAAGGGGGGGTAGCGTATACACTGAAGCTTTCTTT.

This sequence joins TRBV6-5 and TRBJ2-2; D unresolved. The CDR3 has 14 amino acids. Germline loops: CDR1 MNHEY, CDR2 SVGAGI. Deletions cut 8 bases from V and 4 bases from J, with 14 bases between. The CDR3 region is CASEPGNFTGELFF. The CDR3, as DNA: TGTGCCAGCGAGCCAGGTAACTTCACCGGGGAGCTGTTTTTT.

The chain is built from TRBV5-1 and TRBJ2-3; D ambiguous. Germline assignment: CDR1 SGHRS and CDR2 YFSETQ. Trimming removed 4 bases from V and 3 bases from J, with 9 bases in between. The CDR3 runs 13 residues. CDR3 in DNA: TGCGCCAGCAGCGAACAGTGGACAGATACGCAGTATTTT. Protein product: CASSEQWTDTQYF.

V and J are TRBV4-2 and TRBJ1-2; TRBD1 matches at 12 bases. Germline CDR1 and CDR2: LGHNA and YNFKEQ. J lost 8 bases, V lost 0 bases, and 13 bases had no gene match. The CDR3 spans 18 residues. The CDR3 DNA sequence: TGTGCCAGCAGCCAAGATGTGGGACAGGGGGCGCCAGGTCAGGGCTACACCTTC. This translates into CASSQDVGQGAPGQGYTF.

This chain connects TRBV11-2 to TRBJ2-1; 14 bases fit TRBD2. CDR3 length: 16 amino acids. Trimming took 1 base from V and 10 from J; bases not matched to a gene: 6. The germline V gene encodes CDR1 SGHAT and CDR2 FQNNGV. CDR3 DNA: TGTGCCAGCAGCTTAGTGGGGACTAGCGGGGGAAGGGAGCAGTTCTTC. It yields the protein CASSLVGTSGGREQFF.

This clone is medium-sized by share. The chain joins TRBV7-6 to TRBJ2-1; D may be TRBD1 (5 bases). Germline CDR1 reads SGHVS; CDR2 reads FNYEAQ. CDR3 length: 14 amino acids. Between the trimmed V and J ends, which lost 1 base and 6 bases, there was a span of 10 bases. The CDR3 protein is CASSLGGRANEQFF. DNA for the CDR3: TGTGCCAGCAGCTTAGGAGGCAGGGCCAATGAGCAGTTCTTC. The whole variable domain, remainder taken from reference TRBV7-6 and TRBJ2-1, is GAGVSQSPRYKVTKRGQDVALRCDPISGHVSLYWYRQALGQGPEFLTYFNYEAQQDKSGLPNDRFSAERPEGSISTLTIQRTEQRDSAMYRCASSLGGRANEQFFGPGTRLTVL.

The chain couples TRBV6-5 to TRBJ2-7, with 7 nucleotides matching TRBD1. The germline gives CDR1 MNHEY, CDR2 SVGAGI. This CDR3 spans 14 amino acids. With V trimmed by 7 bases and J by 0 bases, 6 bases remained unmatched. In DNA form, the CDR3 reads TGTGCCAGCAATTCAGGGGGATACTCCTACGAGCAGTACTTC. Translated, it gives CASNSGGYSYEQYF.

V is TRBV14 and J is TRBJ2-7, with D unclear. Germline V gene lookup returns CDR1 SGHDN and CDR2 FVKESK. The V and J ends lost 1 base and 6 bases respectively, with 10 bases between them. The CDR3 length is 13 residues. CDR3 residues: CASSQVTVGEQYF. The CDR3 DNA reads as TGTGCCAGCAGCCAAGTCACAGTGGGCGAGCAGTACTTC.

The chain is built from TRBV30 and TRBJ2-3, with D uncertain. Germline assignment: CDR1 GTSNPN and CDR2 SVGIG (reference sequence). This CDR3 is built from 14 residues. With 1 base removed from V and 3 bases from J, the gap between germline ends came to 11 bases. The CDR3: CAWSELAGTDTQYF. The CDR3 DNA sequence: TGTGCCTGGAGTGAACTTGCCGGGACAGATACGCAGTATTTT.

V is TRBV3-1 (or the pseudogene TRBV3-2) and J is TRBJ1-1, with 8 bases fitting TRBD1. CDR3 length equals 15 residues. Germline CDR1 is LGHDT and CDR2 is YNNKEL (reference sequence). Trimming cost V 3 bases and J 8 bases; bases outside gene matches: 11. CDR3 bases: TGTGCCAGCAGCCAGACAGGGGTCCCACGGGAGGAAGCTTTCTTT. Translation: CASSQTGVPREEAFF.

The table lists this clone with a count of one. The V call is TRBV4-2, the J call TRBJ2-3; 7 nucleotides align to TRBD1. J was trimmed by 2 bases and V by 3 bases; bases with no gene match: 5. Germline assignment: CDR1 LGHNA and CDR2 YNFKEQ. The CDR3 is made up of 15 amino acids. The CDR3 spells CASSQGDRATDTQYF. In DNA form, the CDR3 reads TGTGCCAGCAGCCAGGGGGACAGAGCCACAGATACGCAGTATTTT.

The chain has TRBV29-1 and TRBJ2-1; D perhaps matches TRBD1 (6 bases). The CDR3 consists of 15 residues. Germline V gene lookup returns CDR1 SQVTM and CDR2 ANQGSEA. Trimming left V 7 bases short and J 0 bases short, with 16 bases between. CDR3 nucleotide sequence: TGCAGCGCCAACCCCCAGGGGTACTCCTACAATGAGCAGTTCTTC. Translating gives CSANPQGYSYNEQFF.

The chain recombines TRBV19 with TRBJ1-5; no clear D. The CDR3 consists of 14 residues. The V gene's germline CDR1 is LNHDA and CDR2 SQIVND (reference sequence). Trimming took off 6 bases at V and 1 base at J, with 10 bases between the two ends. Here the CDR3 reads CASRPEESNQPQHF. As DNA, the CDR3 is TGTGCCAGTAGACCCGAGGAGAGCAATCAGCCCCAGCATTTT.

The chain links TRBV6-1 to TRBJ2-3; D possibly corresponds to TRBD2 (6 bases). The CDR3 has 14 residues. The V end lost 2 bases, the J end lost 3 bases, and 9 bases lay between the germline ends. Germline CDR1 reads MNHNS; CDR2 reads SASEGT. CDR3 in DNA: TGTGCCAGCAGTGAAACAGCGGGTACAGATACGCAGTATTTT. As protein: CASSETAGTDTQYF.

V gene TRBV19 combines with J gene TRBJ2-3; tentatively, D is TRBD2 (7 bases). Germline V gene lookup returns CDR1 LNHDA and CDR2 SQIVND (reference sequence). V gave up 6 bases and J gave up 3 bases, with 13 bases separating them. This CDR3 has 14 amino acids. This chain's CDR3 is CASRAEGGTDTQYF. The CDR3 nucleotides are TGTGCCAGTAGGGCCGAGGGGGGGACAGATACGCAGTATTTT.

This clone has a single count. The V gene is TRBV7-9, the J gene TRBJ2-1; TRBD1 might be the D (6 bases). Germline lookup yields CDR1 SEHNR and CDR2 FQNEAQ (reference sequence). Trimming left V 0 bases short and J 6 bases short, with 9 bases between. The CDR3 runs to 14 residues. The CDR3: CASSLAGALNEQFF. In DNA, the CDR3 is TGTGCCAGCAGCTTAGCGGGGGCACTCAATGAGCAGTTCTTC.

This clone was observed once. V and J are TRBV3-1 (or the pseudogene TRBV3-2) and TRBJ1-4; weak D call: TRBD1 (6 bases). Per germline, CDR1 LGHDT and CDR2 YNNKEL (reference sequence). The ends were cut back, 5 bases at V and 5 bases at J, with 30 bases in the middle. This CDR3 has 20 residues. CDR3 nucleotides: TGTGCCAGCAGCAACCTTCTGCCACCTGCTAAAGGACAGATCAATGAAAAACTGTTTTTT. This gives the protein CASSNLLPPAKGQINEKLFF.

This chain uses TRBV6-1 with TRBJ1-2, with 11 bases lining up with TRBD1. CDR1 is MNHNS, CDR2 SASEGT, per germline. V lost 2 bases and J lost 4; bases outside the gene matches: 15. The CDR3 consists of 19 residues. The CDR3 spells CASSERGPRTGGYGYGYTF. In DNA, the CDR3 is TGTGCCAGCAGTGAACGGGGGCCTCGGACAGGGGGCTACGGCTATGGCTACACCTTC.

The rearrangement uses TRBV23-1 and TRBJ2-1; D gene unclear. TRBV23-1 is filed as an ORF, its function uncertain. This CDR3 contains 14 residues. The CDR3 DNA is TGCTCTTGGTCGGTTGATAACTCCTACAATGAGCAGTTCTTC. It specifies CSWSVDNSYNEQFF.

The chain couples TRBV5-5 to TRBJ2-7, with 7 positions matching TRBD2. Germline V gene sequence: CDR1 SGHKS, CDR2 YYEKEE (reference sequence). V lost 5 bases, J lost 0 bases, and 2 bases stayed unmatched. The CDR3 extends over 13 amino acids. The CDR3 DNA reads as TGTGCCAGCAGACGGGGGGACTCCTACGAGCAGTACGTC. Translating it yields CASRRGDSYEQYV.

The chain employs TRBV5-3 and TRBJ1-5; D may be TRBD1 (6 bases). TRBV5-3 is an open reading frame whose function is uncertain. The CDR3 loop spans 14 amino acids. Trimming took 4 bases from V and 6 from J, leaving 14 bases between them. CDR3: CARSGGFGCQPQHF. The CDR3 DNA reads TGTGCCAGAAGCGGGGGCTTCGGATGTCAGCCCCAGCATTTT.